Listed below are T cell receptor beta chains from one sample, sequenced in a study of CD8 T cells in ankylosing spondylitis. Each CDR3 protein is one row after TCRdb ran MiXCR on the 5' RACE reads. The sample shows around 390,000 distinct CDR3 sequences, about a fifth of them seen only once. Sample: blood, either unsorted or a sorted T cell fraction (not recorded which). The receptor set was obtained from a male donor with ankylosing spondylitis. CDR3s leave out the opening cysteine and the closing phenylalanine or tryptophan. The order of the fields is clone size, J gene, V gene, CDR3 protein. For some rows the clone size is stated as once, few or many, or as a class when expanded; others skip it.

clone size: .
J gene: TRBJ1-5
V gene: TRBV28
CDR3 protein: ASSLSRDGSPQH

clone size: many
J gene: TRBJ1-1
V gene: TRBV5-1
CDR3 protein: ASSYNRGPAEAF

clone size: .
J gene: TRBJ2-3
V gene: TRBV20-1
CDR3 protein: SWLDSTDTQY

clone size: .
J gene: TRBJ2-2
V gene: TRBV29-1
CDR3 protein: SVVVGPLSPIRELF

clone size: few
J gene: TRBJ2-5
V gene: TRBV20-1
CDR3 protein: SARVAGGRETQY

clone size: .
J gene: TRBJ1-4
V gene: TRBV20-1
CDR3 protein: SASPLREKLF

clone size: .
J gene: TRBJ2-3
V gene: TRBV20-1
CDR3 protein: SAPPAGGADTQY

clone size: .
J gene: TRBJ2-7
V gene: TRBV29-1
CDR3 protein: SASDGISYEQY

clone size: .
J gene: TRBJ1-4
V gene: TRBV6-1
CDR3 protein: ASSPVRGTNEKLF

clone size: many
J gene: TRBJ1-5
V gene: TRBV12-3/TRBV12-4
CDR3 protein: ASRYSGQPQH

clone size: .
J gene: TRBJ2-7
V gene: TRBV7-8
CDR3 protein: ASSLAGSGGYEQY

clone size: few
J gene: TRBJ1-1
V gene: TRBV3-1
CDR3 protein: ASSLKEAHAEAF

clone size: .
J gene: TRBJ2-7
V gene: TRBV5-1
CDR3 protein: ASSLGGGPSYEQY

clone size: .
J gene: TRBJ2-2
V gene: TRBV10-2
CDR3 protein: ASSEKAGRGTGELF

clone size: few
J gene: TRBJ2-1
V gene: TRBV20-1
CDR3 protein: SARDLEEQF

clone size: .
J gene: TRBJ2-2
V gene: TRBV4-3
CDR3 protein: ASSQGGRRGTGELF

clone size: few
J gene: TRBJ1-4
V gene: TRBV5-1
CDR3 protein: ASSLEAGEGEKLF

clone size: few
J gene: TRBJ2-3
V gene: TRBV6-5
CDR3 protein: ASSLNHQGGTQY

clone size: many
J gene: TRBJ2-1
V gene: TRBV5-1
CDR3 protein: ASSPSVASGRVNEQF

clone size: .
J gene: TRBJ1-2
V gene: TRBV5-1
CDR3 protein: ASSEDRGQDYGYT

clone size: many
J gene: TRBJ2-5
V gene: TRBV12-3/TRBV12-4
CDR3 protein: ASSGGHPGETQY

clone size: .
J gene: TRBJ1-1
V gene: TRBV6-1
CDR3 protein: ASRTTGPNTEAF

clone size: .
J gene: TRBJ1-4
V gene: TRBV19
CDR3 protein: ASSDGQDNEKLF

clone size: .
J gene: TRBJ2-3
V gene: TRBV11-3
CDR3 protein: ASNRAVTDTQY

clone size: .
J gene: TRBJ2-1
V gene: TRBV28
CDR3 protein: ASSLLVPNNEQF

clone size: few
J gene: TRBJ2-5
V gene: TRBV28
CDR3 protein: ASGDHRTQY

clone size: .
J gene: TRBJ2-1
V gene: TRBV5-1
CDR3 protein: ASSWTGTGSVNEQF

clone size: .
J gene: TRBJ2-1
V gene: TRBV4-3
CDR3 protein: ASSQDLTETPFNEQF

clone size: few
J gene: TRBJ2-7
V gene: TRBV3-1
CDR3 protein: ASSQDPGRYEQY

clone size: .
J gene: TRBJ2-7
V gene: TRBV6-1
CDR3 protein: AGGQSSYEQY

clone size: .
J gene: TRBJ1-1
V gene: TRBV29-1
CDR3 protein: SGLVGYTEAF

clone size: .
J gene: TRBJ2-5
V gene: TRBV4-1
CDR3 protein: ASSPGTSQETQY

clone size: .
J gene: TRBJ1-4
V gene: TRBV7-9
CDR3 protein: ASSFTGGTNEKLF

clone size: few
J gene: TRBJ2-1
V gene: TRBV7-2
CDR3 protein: ASSLVAGDEQF

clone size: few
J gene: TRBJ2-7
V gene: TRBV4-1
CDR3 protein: ASSPSPGLSYEQY

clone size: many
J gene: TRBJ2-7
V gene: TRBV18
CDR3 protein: ASSPPYEQY

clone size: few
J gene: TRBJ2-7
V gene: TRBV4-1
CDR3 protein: ASSRQGLDYEQY

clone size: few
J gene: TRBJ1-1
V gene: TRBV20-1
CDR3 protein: MTGTASTEAF

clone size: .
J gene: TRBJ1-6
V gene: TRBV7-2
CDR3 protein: ASSFRAHNSPLH

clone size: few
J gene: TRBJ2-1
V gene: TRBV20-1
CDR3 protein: SASSLDYNEQF

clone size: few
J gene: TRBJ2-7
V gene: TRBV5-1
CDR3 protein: ASSDGSSYEQY

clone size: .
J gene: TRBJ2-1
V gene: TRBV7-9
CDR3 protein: ASSLGTSVGDEQF

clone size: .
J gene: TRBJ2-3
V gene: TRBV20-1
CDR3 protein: TCSGVGDTDTQY

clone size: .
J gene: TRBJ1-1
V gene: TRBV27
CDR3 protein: ASSSQGSFTEAF

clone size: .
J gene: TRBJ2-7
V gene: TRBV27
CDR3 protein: ASTNTTRQLRGEQY

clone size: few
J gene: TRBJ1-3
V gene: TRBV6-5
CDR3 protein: ASSWTVSGNTIY